The 10 T cell receptor beta chains below come from one sample, sequenced in a study of OX40 agonist ivuxolimab in advanced cancers. Sequencing was performed with immunoSEQ multiplex PCR; in TCRdb, only in-frame clones are kept and a portion is missing. This sample has around 75,000 clones, with around 80% found just once. Sequencing used CD4+ or CD8+ T cells sorted from blood, obtained in a trial of the OX40 agonist ivuxolimab. The receptors here all came from an adult with an advanced solid tumor such as melanoma, head and neck, liver or kidney cancer.

The J gene is TRBJ2-7, the V gene TRBV28, with 11 nucleotides matching TRBD1. This CDR3 has 15 residues. V dropped 6 bases and J dropped 3; count of bases not matched to a gene: 7. Germline-derived CDR1 and CDR2 are MDHEN and SYDVKM. The CDR3 loop reads CASRDGTGGFYEQYF. Here the CDR3 DNA reads TGTGCCAGCAGAGACGGGACAGGGGGGTTCTACGAGCAGTACTTC.

V is TRBV12-2 and J is TRBJ1-2. TRBV12-2 is tagged as a pseudogene. This CDR3 is 14 amino acids long. CDR3 residues: CASRSDKDVFGYTF. The DNA for the CDR3 is TGTGCAAGTCGCTCCGACAAGGACGTTTTTGGCTACACCTTC.

This clone was seen many times. The rearrangement links TRBV29-1 to TRBJ1-1; a weak D match, TRBD1 (6 bases). The V end lost 4 bases, the J end lost 1 base, and 10 bases lay between the germline ends. The V gene's germline CDR1 is SQVTM and CDR2 ANQGSEA. The CDR3 contains 13 residues. The CDR3 loop reads CSVARQENTEAFF. CDR3 sequence (DNA): TGCAGCGTTGCGCGACAGGAGAACACTGAAGCTTTCTTT.

V is TRBV6-1 and J is TRBJ1-1; 9 bases fit TRBD1. The CDR3 spans 17 residues. Losses at the gene ends were 0 bases for V and 0 bases for J; bases not matched to a gene: 5. Germline lookup yields CDR1 MNHNS and CDR2 SASEGT. DNA for the CDR3: TGTGCCAGCAGTGAAGCGGGGACAGGGTTCATGAACACTGAAGCTTTCTTT. Amino acids: CASSEAGTGFMNTEAFF.

The chain combines TRBV11-2 with TRBJ2-3, with D hard to call. With 0 bases removed from V and 8 bases from J, the gap between germline ends came to 12 bases. CDR1 is SGHAT and CDR2 is FQNNGV in the germline V gene. This CDR3 is built from 14 residues. The CDR3 region is CASSLDGHLGTQYF. The CDR3, as DNA: TGTGCCAGCAGCTTAGACGGGCACCTTGGTACGCAGTATTTT.

The V and J genes are TRBV19 and TRBJ1-5; D unclear. V was cut by 3 bases and J by 6 bases, with 9 bases left in between. This CDR3 comprises 13 residues. CDR1 is LNHDA and CDR2 is SQIVND in the germline V gene (reference sequence). In DNA form, the CDR3 reads TGTGCCAGTAGTATCCCTCCCGTTCAGCCCCAGCATTTT. The encoded protein is CASSIPPVQPQHF.

V is TRBV5-1 and J is TRBJ2-1; perhaps D is TRBD1 or TRBD2 (5 bases each). The CDR3 length is 14 residues. Germline V gene lookup returns CDR1 SGHRS and CDR2 YFSETQ. Trimming cost V 0 bases and J 5 bases, with 9 bases left between them. The CDR3 protein is CASSLAGRDNEQFF. Here the CDR3 DNA reads TGCGCCAGCAGCTTGGCGGGACGAGACAATGAGCAGTTCTTC. Full variable domain (remainder filled in from reference TRBV5-1 and TRBJ2-1): KAGVTQTPRYLIKTRGQQVTLSCSPISGHRSVSWYQQTPGQGLQFLFEYFSETQRNKGNFPGRFSGRQFSNSRSEMNVSTLELGDSALYLCASSLAGRDNEQFFGPGTRLTVL.

The J gene is TRBJ2-7, the V gene TRBV23-1, with 8 bases aligning to TRBD1. TRBV23-1 is placed among ORFs of uncertain function. The CDR3 is 19 residues long. The trim removed 0 bases at V and 4 bases at J, leaving 17 bases unmatched. CDR3 sequence reads: CASSQSGRTGKNQVYEQYF. The CDR3 DNA follows: TGCGCCAGCAGTCAATCGGGCAGGACAGGGAAAAATCAGGTGTACGAGCAGTACTTC.

The chain is built from TRBV29-1 and TRBJ1-2; 11 bases align to TRBD1. This CDR3 has 19 residues. Unmatched junction bases numbered 19, after V lost 1 base and J lost 6 bases. Germline CDR1 is SQVTM and CDR2 is ANQGSEA. The CDR3 sequence: CSVEGGVFAGTGGIDGYTF. CDR3 coding DNA: TGCAGCGTTGAAGGAGGCGTGTTTGCGGGGACAGGGGGAATCGATGGCTACACCTTC.

The chain links TRBV28 to TRBJ2-7; D gene ambiguous. The CDR3 has 12 amino acids. Trimming took off 1 base at V and 2 bases at J, with 3 bases between the two ends. Germline V lookup: CDR1 MDHEN, CDR2 SYDVKM. The CDR3 here is CASSLSTYEQYF. The CDR3 DNA reads TGTGCCAGCAGTTTATCGACCTACGAGCAGTACTTC.